Below are 5 T cell receptor beta chains sequenced from a single sample in a study of CD8+ T cells in alopecia areata. RNA extraction and reverse transcription yielded cDNA as sequencing template. Only in-frame clones appear in the TCRdb table, and some are missing; sequencing was by immunoSEQ multiplex PCR. The sample contains around 100,000 clones, none of them singletons. The sequencing sample was made of lesional skin. The receptors here all came from a C3H/HeJ mouse with alopecia areata. Mouse MHC haplotype: H2-k.

Concerning this clone: Gene labels here are mouse ones. The read stops 4 residues short of the end of the CDR3; the missing end is completed from the germline J gene. V is TRBV13-3 and J is TRBJ1-4, with 9 bases identical to TRBD1. This CDR3 spans 14 amino acids. Per the germline V gene, CDR1 is NNHDY and CDR2 is SYVADS. CDR3 residues: CASSYRGLGERLFF. CDR3 DNA, as far as it was read: TGTGCCAGCAGTTACAGGGGGCTTGGCGAA.

A remark on this clone: Genes and germline come from the mouse. The read terminates 4 residues before the CDR3 end, so the remaining end is supplied by the germline J gene. The rearrangement uses TRBV14 and TRBJ2-1; tentatively, D is TRBD1 (7 bases). CDR1 and CDR2 (germline): SGHDT, FRDEAV. CDR3 size: 13 residues. The V gene lost 2 bases and the J gene lost 5 bases, with 8 bases spanning the gap. The CDR3 spells CASSLRGHAEQFF. The DNA read from the CDR3 is TGTGCCAGCAGTTTGAGGGGGCATGCT.

With regard to this clone: The genes are named according to mouse. The observed sequence ends 4 residues before the CDR3 terminus, with the missing tail filled in from the germline J gene. This chain uses TRBV13-3 with TRBJ1-2; tentatively, D is TRBD1 (5 bases). CDR1 NNHDY and CDR2 SYVADS come from the germline V gene. The CDR3 totals 13 residues. V was trimmed by 1 base and J by 4 bases, leaving 8 bases between them. The chain's CDR3 is CASSDHDSSDYTF. The DNA read from the CDR3 is TGTGCCAGCAGTGATCATGACAGCTCC.

This clone occurred many times. A mismatch at residue 13 separates the TCRdb protein from the translated DNA, so the protein presented here was translated from the DNA. Gene names and germline refer to mouse. The read gets to within 3 residues of the CDR3 end, and the germline J gene fills in the rest. The J gene is TRBJ1-3, the V gene TRBV1; 10 bases fit TRBD1. This CDR3 spans 16 amino acids. V trimming: 2 bases; J trimming: 4 bases; junction bases outside the gene matches: 5. Germline CDR1 is NSQYPW and CDR2 is LRSPGD (reference sequence). CDR3 DNA (partial): TGCACCTGCAGTGCACAAGACAGGGGGCGGGGAAATACG. It is translated as CTCSAQDRGRGNT. The entire CDR3 reads CTCSAQDRGRGNTLYF.

Only a few counts were recorded for this clone. At residue 12, the TCRdb protein and translated DNA are inconsistent; the protein given comes from the DNA. Genes and germline come from the mouse. The DNA ends 3 residues before the CDR3 does, and the rest of the CDR3 is filled in from the germline J gene. This chain joins TRBV31 and TRBJ1-6; TRBD1 aligns across 7 bases. TRBJ1-6 belongs to the ORF category, with a function that is uncertain. CDR1 and CDR2 (germline): GKSSPN, SITVG. Trimming at V came to 1 base and at J to 5 bases, leaving 5 bases not matched to a gene. The CDR3 is 15 residues long. CDR3 DNA (partial): TGTGCCTGGAGTCGGGGACAGCCGAATAATTCGCCC. Its protein product is CAWSRGQPNNSP. In full, the CDR3 is CAWSRGQPNNSPLYF.